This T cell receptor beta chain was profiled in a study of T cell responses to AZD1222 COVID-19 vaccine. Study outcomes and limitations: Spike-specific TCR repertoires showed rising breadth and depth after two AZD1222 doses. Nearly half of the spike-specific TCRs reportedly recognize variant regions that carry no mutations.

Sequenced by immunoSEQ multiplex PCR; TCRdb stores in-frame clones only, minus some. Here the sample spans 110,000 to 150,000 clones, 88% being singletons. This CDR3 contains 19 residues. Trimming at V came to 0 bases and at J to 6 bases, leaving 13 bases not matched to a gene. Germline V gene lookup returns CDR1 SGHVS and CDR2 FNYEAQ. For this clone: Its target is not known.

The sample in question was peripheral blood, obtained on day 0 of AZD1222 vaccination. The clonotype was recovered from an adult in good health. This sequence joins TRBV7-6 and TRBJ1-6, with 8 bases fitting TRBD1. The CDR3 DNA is TGTGCCAGCAGCTTAGCCGGCAGGGGGCGAGGCAGGGTTAATTCACCCCTCCACTTT. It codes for CASSLAGRGRGRVNSPLHF.